What follows are 21 T cell receptor beta chains derived from one specimen sequenced in a study of molecular identifiers for immune sequencing clone quantification. TCRdb itself ran the PCR reads through MiXCR, one entry per CDR3 protein. Of over 550,000 distinct CDR3 sequences detected, roughly 25% appear once; the ten largest clones hold 0.78%. Sequences were obtained from naive CD8+ T cells from blood, with Jurkat cell RNA spiked in. Specified subset: FACS-sorted CD8+CD4-CCR7+CD45RA+ naive T cells. The receptors derive from a human donor in good health. Some libraries in this study had Jurkat cell RNA spiked in.

This clonotype was seen a handful of times. J is TRBJ2-5 and V is TRBV12-2; TRBD2, as called in the table, went unchecked against the DNA. TRBV12-2 is a listed pseudogene. The length of the CDR3 is 15 residues. CDR3 protein: CASRLGLAQEETQYF. CDR3 DNA sequence: TGTGCAAGTCGCTTAGGCCTAGCACAAGAAGAGACCCAGTACTTC.

This clonotype has a count of ten or more. This chain links TRBV5-4 with TRBJ1-1; tentative D call: TRBD1 (5 bases). The V gene lost 3 bases and the J gene lost 3 bases, with 12 bases spanning the gap. Germline assignment: CDR1 SGHNT and CDR2 YYREEE (reference sequence). This CDR3 has 14 residues. In DNA form, the CDR3 reads TGTGCCAGCAGCTCCGGAGGGGTCTACACTGAAGCTTTCTTT. Translating it yields CASSSGGVYTEAFF.

This clonotype has just a few counts. The chain carries TRBV9 and TRBJ2-5; D is perhaps TRBD1 (5 bases). From germline, CDR1 is SGDLS and CDR2 YYNGEE. Trimming took off 0 bases at V and 2 bases at J, with 11 bases between the two ends. There are 15 residues in the CDR3. The CDR3 bases are TGTGCCAGCAGCGTAGTGGGCAGGACACAAGAGACCCAGTACTTC. It yields the protein CASSVVGRTQETQYF.

This clonotype was counted only a few times. The chain is built from TRBV4-1 and TRBJ2-5, with D unresolved. The CDR3 is 17 amino acids. V dropped 5 bases and J dropped 0 bases, with 19 bases sitting between them. Germline V gene data show CDR1 as MGHRA and CDR2 as YSYEKL. As DNA, the CDR3 is TGCGCCAGCAGCGCAAGTTCCCCCGACCTAAACCAAGAGACCCAGTACTTC. This translates into CASSASSPDLNQETQYF.

With regard to this clonotype: Just one base apart from a much larger clone, this may be a read error. The gene calls are TRBV29-1 and TRBJ2-7, with no clear D. Germline CDR1 reads SQVTM; CDR2 reads ANQGSEA. V was trimmed by 4 bases and J by 4 bases, leaving 11 bases between them. The CDR3 covers 12 residues. The chain's CDR3 is CSVAVLEYEQYF. The CDR3 region has the DNA TGCAGCGTTGCTGTGCTTGAGTACGAGCAGTACTTC.

This clonotype was seen many times. The J gene is TRBJ1-5, the V gene TRBV25-1, with unresolved D. The V end lost 1 base, the J end lost 6 bases, and 10 bases lay between the germline ends. Germline-derived CDR1 and CDR2 are MGHDK and SYGVNS. This CDR3 region has 14 residues. CDR3 sequence reads: CASSESMVSQPQHF. CDR3 coding DNA: TGTGCCAGCAGTGAATCTATGGTTAGTCAGCCCCAGCATTTT. Full variable domain (missing parts from reference TRBV25-1 and TRBJ1-5): EADIYQTPRYLVIGTGKKITLECSQTMGHDKMYWYQQDPGMELHLIHYSYGVNSTEKGDLSSESTVSRIRTEHFPLTLESARPSHTSQYLCASSESMVSQPQHFGDGTRLSIL.

Points on this clonotype: A much larger clone lies a single base off, so this may be a read error. The chain links TRBV20-1 to TRBJ2-7, with 9 bases fitting TRBD1. V lost 5 bases and J lost 2; bases outside the gene matches: 4. CDR1 and CDR2 (germline): DFQATT, SNEGSKA (reference sequence). This CDR3 has 13 residues. The CDR3 DNA is TGCAGTGCTGGAGGACAGGGGACCTACGAGCAGTACTTC. It encodes CSAGGQGTYEQYF.

V gene TRBV9 combines with J gene TRBJ2-4; D remains unclear. The CDR3 runs to 17 residues. The germline gives CDR1 SGDLS, CDR2 YYNGEE. V lost 4 bases, J lost 0 bases, and 17 bases lay in between. The chain's CDR3 is CASSPSRSKGAKNIQYF. DNA for the CDR3: TGTGCCAGCAGCCCCAGTCGGAGCAAGGGAGCCAAAAACATTCAGTACTTC.

The J gene is TRBJ2-1, the V gene TRBV25-1; 7 bases map to TRBD2. The CDR3 contains 14 residues. Germline CDR1 MGHDK, CDR2 SYGVNS. Trimming took 4 bases from V and 9 from J; bases not matched to a gene: 9. The DNA for the CDR3 is TGTGCCAGCAGTGTGGGGACTACCAGCACTGAGCAGTTCTTC. It encodes CASSVGTTSTEQFF. Full variable domain (missing parts from reference TRBV25-1 and TRBJ2-1): EADIYQTPRYLVIGTGKKITLECSQTMGHDKMYWYQQDPGMELHLIHYSYGVNSTEKGDLSSESTVSRIRTEHFPLTLESARPSHTSQYLCASSVGTTSTEQFFGPGTRLTVL.

This clonotype was picked up many times. V is TRBV4-3 and J is TRBJ1-1; D possibly corresponds to TRBD1 (6 bases). V gave up 0 bases and J gave up 1 base, with 12 bases separating them. The CDR3 has 16 residues. The V gene's germline CDR1 is LGHNA and CDR2 YSLEER. CDR3 in amino acids: CASSQDKGRGNTEAFF. The CDR3 bases are TGCGCCAGCAGCCAAGATAAAGGCAGGGGGAACACTGAAGCTTTCTTT.

This clonotype was counted a few times. The gene calls are TRBV10-2 and TRBJ2-5; tentatively, D is TRBD1 (5 bases). The CDR3 runs to 14 residues. Trimming removed 3 bases from V and 5 bases from J, with 13 bases in between. Germline V CDR1 and CDR2: WSHSY, SAAADI. The CDR3 protein is CASSDIGHEETQYF. In DNA form, the CDR3 reads TGCGCCAGCAGTGATATAGGACATGAGGAGACCCAGTACTTC.

This clonotype was seen only a few times. The chain couples TRBV9 to TRBJ2-3; possibly TRBD2 for D (7 bases). This CDR3 comprises 16 residues. V gave up 4 bases and J gave up 1 base, with 16 bases separating them. Germline values: CDR1 SGDLS, CDR2 YYNGEE. The CDR3 region is CASSMRGGVGTDTQYF. The CDR3 nucleotides read TGTGCCAGCAGCATGAGGGGGGGGGTTGGCACAGATACGCAGTATTTT.

This clonotype came up many times. The chain carries TRBV27 and TRBJ2-5; D perhaps matches TRBD1 (5 bases). This CDR3 is built from 14 residues. V dropped 0 bases and J dropped 9 bases, with 14 bases sitting between them. Germline V gene lookup returns CDR1 MNHEY and CDR2 SMNVEV (reference sequence). The CDR3 reads CASSLSGALGAQYF. The CDR3 coding sequence is TGTGCCAGCAGTTTATCAGGGGCGCTAGGGGCCCAGTACTTC.

This clonotype has just a few counts. This rearrangement joins TRBV27 to TRBJ2-1, with D unresolved. This CDR3 is built from 15 residues. Germline V CDR1 and CDR2: MNHEY, SMNVEV (reference sequence). Trimming removed 3 bases at V and 8 bases at J, with 17 bases between. CDR3 DNA sequence: TGTGCCAGCAGTTTCCGAGGAGCTGCCGGCTATGAGCAGTTCTTC. It is translated as CASSFRGAAGYEQFF.

The J gene is TRBJ2-1, the V gene TRBV11-2; possibly TRBD2 for D (5 bases). Trimming took off 4 bases at V and 5 bases at J, with 15 bases between the two ends. Germline assignment: CDR1 SGHAT and CDR2 FQNNGV. The CDR3 totals 15 residues. The CDR3 protein is CASSSPWTENNEQFF. CDR3 DNA sequence: TGTGCCAGCAGCTCCCCATGGACTGAAAACAATGAGCAGTTCTTC.

As for this clonotype: A much larger clone sits a single nucleotide away, making a read error possible. The gene calls are TRBV30 and TRBJ2-3; D is possibly TRBD1 or TRBD2 (6 bases each). V lost 0 bases and J 8 bases, leaving 15 bases between the germline ends. The germline V gene encodes CDR1 GTSNPN and CDR2 SVGIG (reference sequence). CDR3 length equals 14 residues. The CDR3 coding sequence is TGTGCCTGGAGTGTAAACAGGGAGGCAGCTACGCAGTATTTT. It encodes CAWSVNREAATQYF.

The gene calls are TRBV5-6 and TRBJ2-7; no definite D call. The CDR3 spans 14 residues. The V gene lost 2 bases and the J gene lost 7 bases, with 16 bases spanning the gap. From germline, CDR1 is SGHDT and CDR2 YYEEEE. The CDR3 nucleotides are TGTGCCAGCAGCTTTTCACAGTGGTTAAATGAGCAGTACTTC. Protein product: CASSFSQWLNEQYF.

The chain employs TRBV30 and TRBJ2-7, with D perhaps TRBD2 (6 bases). Germline CDR1 reads GTSNPN; CDR2 reads SVGIG (reference sequence). Trimming shortened V by 2 bases and J by 3 bases, and 17 bases separated the two germline ends. There are 15 residues in the CDR3. This CDR3 is CAWSPTSGTYYEQYF. DNA for the CDR3: TGTGCCTGGAGTCCGACCTCCGGGACTTACTACGAGCAGTACTTC.

This clonotype was detected a few times. With a much larger clone just one base away, this may be a read error. The V call is TRBV12-3 or TRBV12-4, the J call TRBJ1-5; D gene ambiguous. Trimming took off 6 bases at V and 3 bases at J, with 6 bases between the two ends. CDR3 length: 12 residues. CDR3 sequence (DNA): TGTGCCAGCAGGCAAGACAATCAGCCCCAGCATTTT. This codes for CASRQDNQPQHF.

This clonotype was observed a handful of times. The chain combines TRBV11-2 with TRBJ2-1, with 8 bases that match TRBD1. Germline-derived CDR1 and CDR2 are SGHAT and FQNNGV. This CDR3 has 16 residues. V lost 1 base, J lost 1 base, and 3 bases stayed unmatched. CDR3 loop: CASSLADRVSYNEQFF. DNA for the CDR3: TGTGCCAGCAGCTTAGCGGACAGGGTTTCCTACAATGAGCAGTTCTTC.

In this sample, this clonotype turned up many times. V is TRBV4-1 and J is TRBJ2-7, with TRBD1 matching over 10 bases. CDR1 is MGHRA and CDR2 is YSYEKL in the germline V gene. With V trimmed by 1 base and J by 4 bases, 7 bases remained unmatched. This CDR3 is 16 amino acids long. The CDR3 protein is CASSQGAGTGEYEQYF. DNA of the CDR3: TGCGCCAGCAGCCAAGGTGCCGGGACAGGGGAGTACGAGCAGTACTTC.